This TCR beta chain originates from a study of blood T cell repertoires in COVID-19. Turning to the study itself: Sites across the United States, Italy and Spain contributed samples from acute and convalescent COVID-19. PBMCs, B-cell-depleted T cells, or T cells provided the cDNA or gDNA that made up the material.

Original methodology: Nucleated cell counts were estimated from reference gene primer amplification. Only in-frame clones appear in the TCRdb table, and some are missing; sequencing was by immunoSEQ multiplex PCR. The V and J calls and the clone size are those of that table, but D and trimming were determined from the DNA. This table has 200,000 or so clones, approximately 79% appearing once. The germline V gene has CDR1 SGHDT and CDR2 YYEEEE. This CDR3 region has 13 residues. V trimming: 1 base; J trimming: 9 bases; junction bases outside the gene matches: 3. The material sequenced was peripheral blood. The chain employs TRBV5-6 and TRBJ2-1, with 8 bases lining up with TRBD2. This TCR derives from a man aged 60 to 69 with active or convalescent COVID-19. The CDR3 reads CASSLTSGSEQFF. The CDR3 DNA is TGTGCCAGCAGCTTGACTAGCGGTAGTGAGCAGTTCTTC.